Listed here are 15 T cell receptor beta chains from one sample, sequenced in a study of technical replicates of blood from a few donors. TCRdb's copy holds only in-frame clones and misses some; the assay was immunoSEQ multiplex PCR. Of 60,000 to 90,000 clones in the sample, approximately 97% were seen once. Sequenced input: T cells isolated from PBMCs. These receptor sequences come from a human donor in good health.

The rearrangement uses TRBV5-1 and TRBJ2-3; possible D gene TRBD2, 6 bases. From germline, CDR1 is SGHRS and CDR2 YFSETQ. Trimming took off 0 bases at V and 4 bases at J, with 12 bases between the two ends. This CDR3 comprises 15 residues. The CDR3 spells CASSLVPGESDTQYF. The CDR3 DNA sequence: TGCGCCAGCAGCTTGGTCCCGGGAGAGTCAGATACGCAGTATTTT.

The chain combines TRBV7-9 with TRBJ2-1; unclear D gene. The CDR3 has 13 amino acids. The ends were cut back, 1 base at V and 4 bases at J, with 5 bases in the middle. Germline lookup yields CDR1 SEHNR and CDR2 FQNEAQ (reference sequence). CDR3 DNA sequence: TGTGCCAGCAGCTTAGACATGTACAATGAGCAGTTCTTC. This translates into CASSLDMYNEQFF.

CDR3 protein: CASSTGTGEAYGYTF. The CDR3 coding sequence is TGTGCCAGTAGCACTGGGACAGGGGAGGCTTATGGCTACACCTTC. The chain joins TRBV19 to TRBJ1-2; TRBD1 matches 10 bases. The J segment lost 5 bases and the V segment lost 6 bases, leaving 9 bases of the junction unmatched. The CDR3 is 15 residues long. CDR1 is LNHDA and CDR2 is SQIVND in the germline V gene (reference sequence).

V and J are TRBV13 and TRBJ2-4; D is possibly TRBD1 (7 bases). Germline CDR1 is PRHDT and CDR2 is FYEKMQ (reference sequence). Trimming removed 1 base from V and 1 base from J, with 17 bases in between. The CDR3 covers 18 residues. Here the CDR3 DNA reads TGTGCCAGCAGCTTAGATGCGGGACAGCCCGAGGCCAAAAACATTCAGTACTTC. Translation gives CASSLDAGQPEAKNIQYF.

The J gene is TRBJ2-1, the V gene TRBV6-6, with 14 positions matching TRBD2. V shed 8 bases, J shed 9 bases, and the junction held 9 bases outside the gene matches. In germline, CDR1 is MNHNY, CDR2 SVGAGI (reference sequence). This CDR3 contains 15 residues. The chain's CDR3 is CASYGTSGSHREQFF. The CDR3 nucleotides are TGTGCCAGCTATGGGACTAGCGGGAGTCATCGTGAGCAGTTCTTC.

This chain uses TRBV29-1 with TRBJ2-5; D is ambiguous. V shed 5 bases and J shed 3 bases, with 13 bases lying between them. Germline V gene data show CDR1 as SQVTM and CDR2 as ANQGSEA. This CDR3 contains 13 residues. CDR3 loop: CSVWMSSKETQYF. The CDR3 DNA follows: TGCAGCGTTTGGATGAGTAGCAAAGAGACCCAGTACTTC. Complete variable domain (other parts from reference TRBV29-1 and TRBJ2-5): SAVISQKPSRDICQRGTSLTIQCQVDSQVTMMFWYRQQPGQSLTLIATANQGSEATYESGFVIDKFPISRPNLTFSTLTVSNMSPEDSSIYLCSVWMSSKETQYFGPGTRLLVL.

This chain connects TRBV10-2 to TRBJ1-4; 8 bases are shared with TRBD1. This CDR3 has 16 residues. J lost 3 bases, V lost 6 bases, and 9 bases had no gene match. Looked up from germline, CDR1 is WSHSY and CDR2 is SAAADI. The CDR3 here is CASRDLSGGPNEKLFF. DNA for the CDR3: TGCGCCAGCAGGGATCTATCAGGGGGCCCTAATGAAAAACTGTTTTTT.

V gene TRBV29-1 combines with J gene TRBJ2-5, with D possibly matching TRBD1 (7 bases). V was shortened by 3 bases and J by 4 bases, with 12 bases between the two germline ends. CDR3 size: 13 residues. Germline CDR1 and CDR2: SQVTM and ANQGSEA. CDR3 in amino acids: CSVDRRGRETQYF. DNA for the CDR3: TGCAGCGTTGATAGGAGGGGGCGAGAGACCCAGTACTTC.

The V call is TRBV5-1, the J call TRBJ1-1, with D tentatively TRBD1 (5 bases). Trimming stripped 2 bases from V and 10 bases from J, with 12 bases between. The CDR3 is made up of 12 amino acids. Germline V gene lookup returns CDR1 SGHRS and CDR2 YFSETQ. The CDR3 DNA reads as TGCGCCAGCAGCTTTCCAGGGATGGGAGCTTTCTTT. Translating it yields CASSFPGMGAFF.

With respect to this clone: One junction end does not reproduce the germline sequence, and a read error may be involved. CDR3: CASSESQGEKF. The CDR3 region has the DNA TGTGCCAGCAGTGAATCACAGGGGGAAAAGTTC. The V and J genes are TRBV6-1 and TRBJ1-2, with 8 nucleotides matching TRBD1. Germline-derived CDR1 and CDR2 are MNHNS and SASEGT. CDR3 length: 11 residues.

The chain joins TRBV27 to TRBJ1-1; D remains unclear. The V gene lost 4 bases and the J gene lost 1 base, with 7 bases spanning the gap. Germline-derived CDR1 and CDR2 are MNHEY and SMNVEV (reference sequence). CDR3 size: 13 residues. Here the CDR3 reads CASSSRGNTEAFF. The DNA for the CDR3 is TGTGCCAGCAGTTCACGGGGGAACACTGAAGCTTTCTTT.

V usage is TRBV28 and J usage is TRBJ1-1, with a weak D call TRBD1 (6 bases). Looked up from germline, CDR1 is MDHEN and CDR2 is SYDVKM. V lost 1 base to trimming and J lost 6 bases, with 24 bases between them. This CDR3 region has 18 residues. The CDR3, as DNA: TGTGCCAGCAGTTTATCTTCCGGGACAACCGTGCTATTTGCTGAAGCTTTCTTT. This encodes CASSLSSGTTVLFAEAFF.

This chain connects TRBV5-1 to TRBJ2-5, with 8 positions matching TRBD1. This CDR3 has 14 residues. Germline trimming cut 3 bases from V and 3 bases from J; bases unmatched to any gene: 4. The germline gives CDR1 SGHRS, CDR2 YFSETQ. CDR3 DNA: TGCGCCAGCAGCTCAGGGGGCGTTGAAGAGACCCAGTACTTC. This codes for CASSSGGVEETQYF.

The CDR3 sequence: CASSLQREASEQYF. CDR3 DNA sequence: TGTGCCAGCAGCTTGCAGCGGGAGGCTTCCGAGCAGTACTTC. The J gene is TRBJ2-7, the V gene TRBV5-4; 9 nucleotides agree with TRBD2. The length of the CDR3 is 14 residues. Germline CDR1 SGHNT, CDR2 YYREEE (reference sequence). V was clipped by 1 base and J by 6 bases; unmatched bases: 5.

The chain combines TRBV7-9 with TRBJ2-5; possibly TRBD2 for D (7 bases). V was trimmed by 2 bases and J by 9 bases, leaving 16 bases between them. The CDR3 runs to 14 residues. The germline gives CDR1 SEHNR, CDR2 FQNEAQ (reference sequence). The chain's CDR3 is CASSLQDSGIPQYF. CDR3 in DNA: TGTGCCAGCAGCTTACAGGACAGCGGGATCCCCCAGTACTTC.